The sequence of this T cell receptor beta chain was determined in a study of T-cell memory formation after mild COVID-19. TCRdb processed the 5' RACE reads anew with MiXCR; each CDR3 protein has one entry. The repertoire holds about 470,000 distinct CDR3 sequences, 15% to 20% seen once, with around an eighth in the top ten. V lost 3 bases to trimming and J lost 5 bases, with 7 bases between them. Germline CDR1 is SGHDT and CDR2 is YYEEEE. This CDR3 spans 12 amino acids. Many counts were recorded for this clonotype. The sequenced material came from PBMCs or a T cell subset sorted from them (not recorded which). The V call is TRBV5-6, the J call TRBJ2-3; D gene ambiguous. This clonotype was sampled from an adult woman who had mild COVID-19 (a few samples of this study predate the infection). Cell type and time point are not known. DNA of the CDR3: TGTGCCAGCAGCTCCCCGGGAGATACGCAGTATTTT. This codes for CASSSPGDTQYF. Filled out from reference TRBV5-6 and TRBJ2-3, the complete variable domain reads DAGVTQSPTHLIKTRGQQVTLRCSPKSGHDTVSWYQQALGQGPQFIFQYYEEEERQRGNFPDRFSGHQFPNYSSELNVNALLLGDSALYLCASSSPGDTQYFGPGTRLTVL.